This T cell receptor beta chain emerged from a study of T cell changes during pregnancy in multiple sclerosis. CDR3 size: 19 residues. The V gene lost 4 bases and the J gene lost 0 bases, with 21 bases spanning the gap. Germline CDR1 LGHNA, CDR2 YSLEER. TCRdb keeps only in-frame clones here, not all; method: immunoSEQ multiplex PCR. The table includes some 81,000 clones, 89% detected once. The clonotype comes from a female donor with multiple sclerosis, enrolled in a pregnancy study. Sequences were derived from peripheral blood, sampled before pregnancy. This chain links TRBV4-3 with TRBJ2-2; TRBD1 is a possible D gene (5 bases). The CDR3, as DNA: TGCGCCAGCAGCCCCCGACCCCCAGGGTACTTATCGAACACCGGGGAGCTGTTTTTT. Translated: CASSPRPPGYLSNTGELFF.